The entry below gives a single T cell receptor beta chain sequence along with its context. TCRdb keeps only in-frame clones here, not all; method: immunoSEQ multiplex PCR. Of about 200,000 clones in the sample, 70% to 90% were seen once. Seattle cases were enrolled at active infection and followed longitudinally. These data originate in a study of blood T cell repertoires in COVID-19. Study-level background: COVID-19 samples collected from the United States, Italy and Spain covered acute and convalescent phases.

The CDR3 is 17 amino acids. Unmatched junction bases numbered 10, after V lost 1 base and J lost 3 bases. CDR1 and CDR2 from the germline V gene are LNHDA and SQIVND (reference sequence). The specimen sequenced was peripheral blood. The receptor was isolated from a man in his sixties with COVID-19, enrolled during active disease. The chain is built from TRBV19 and TRBJ2-7; 9 nucleotides align to TRBD1. CDR3 sequence: CASSIARSWDRVYEQYF. The CDR3 DNA reads TGTGCCAGTAGTATAGCCCGTTCTTGGGACAGGGTCTACGAGCAGTACTTC.